What follows are 26 T cell receptor beta chains derived from one specimen sequenced in a study of T cell clonality in common variable immunodeficiency. Study-level results: In common variable immunodeficiency, TCR beta chains reportedly carried fewer deletions and N-nucleotide insertions.

Their recognized antigens are unknown. The assay was immunoSEQ multiplex PCR, and TCRdb's table has in-frame clones only and misses some. There are approximately 35,000 clones in the sample, none observed a single time. Material for sequencing was peripheral blood mononuclear cells. These receptors were collected from a human donor with common variable immunodeficiency.

This clone came up many times. The CDR3 extends 3 residues past the end of the read, so its final part is completed from the germline J gene. This rearrangement joins TRBV6-2 or TRBV6-3 to TRBJ2-1, with 7 bases aligning to TRBD2. The CDR3 is 15 amino acids. CDR1 MNHEY and CDR2 SVGEGT come from the germline V gene. Trimming removed 6 bases from V and 9 bases from J; junction bases left unmatched: 14. The DNA read from the CDR3 is TGTGCCAGCAGCCCACCGGGGGGACTACAAATTGAG. Translating gives CASSPPGGLQIE. The CDR3, in full, reads CASSPPGGLQIEQFF.

This clone has only a few counts. From the germline J gene comes the end of the CDR3, since the read stops 3 residues before it. This chain uses TRBV7-2 with TRBJ2-7; D is undetermined. Trimming took off 5 bases at V and 0 bases at J, with 14 bases between the two ends. The CDR3 consists of 15 residues. CDR1 is SGHTA, CDR2 FQGNSA, per germline. The DNA read from the CDR3 is TGTGCCAGCAGCCCCCTGGCAGCTAGCTCCTACGAG. This translates into CASSPLAASSYE. The entire CDR3 protein reads CASSPLAASSYEQYF.

Of note for this clone: The read comes to an end 3 residues before the CDR3 does, leaving the germline J gene to fill in the end. The chain is built from TRBV30 and TRBJ2-5; D call uncertain. V was trimmed by 2 bases and J by 5 bases, leaving 9 bases between them. Germline V gives CDR1 GTSNPN, CDR2 SVGIG (reference sequence). The CDR3 is 12 amino acids. CDR3 bases read: TGTGCCTGGAGTCCCCCTACGGAGACC. It codes for CAWSPPTET. From start to end, the CDR3 is CAWSPPTETQYF.

This clone appeared many times. The DNA ends 3 residues before the CDR3 does, and the rest of the CDR3 is filled in from the germline J gene. The V and J genes are TRBV27 and TRBJ1-2; D gene ambiguous. V shed 0 bases and J shed 4 bases, with 9 bases lying between them. Germline V gene data show CDR1 as MNHEY and CDR2 as SMNVEV (reference sequence). The CDR3 runs 14 residues. Partial CDR3 DNA: TGTGCCAGCAGTTTATCCCGGGGAAGCTATGGC. Translation gives CASSLSRGSYG. The whole CDR3 sequence is CASSLSRGSYGYTF.

To note about this clone: Read sequence stops 3 residues before the CDR3 end, and the germline J gene provides the missing end. The chain combines TRBV18 with TRBJ2-7; the match to TRBD1 covers 10 bases. This CDR3 is 16 amino acids long. Germline CDR1 KGHSH, CDR2 LQKENI. Trimming took 0 bases from V and 4 from J; bases not matched to a gene: 6. The CDR3 reads CASSPPQTGGRYEQYF. The covered CDR3 bases are TGTGCCAGCTCACCACCGCAGACAGGGGGCCGGTACGAG.

This clone showed up just a few times. The read ends 3 residues early relative to the CDR3; the germline J gene fills the gap. The chain carries TRBV19 and TRBJ1-1; 9 nucleotides line up with TRBD1. The CDR3 loop spans 17 amino acids. CDR1 is LNHDA, CDR2 SQIVND, per germline (reference sequence). Unmatched junction bases numbered 9, after V lost 4 bases and J lost 0 bases. CDR3 sequence reads: CASSRYRGRAMNTEAFF. The DNA read from the CDR3 is TGTGCCAGTAGTAGGTACAGGGGGCGCGCCATGAACACTGAA.

Turning to this clone: The read stops 3 residues short of the end of the CDR3; the missing end is completed from the germline J gene. This chain uses TRBV18 with TRBJ1-1; 7 nucleotides agree with TRBD1. The CDR3 contains 13 residues. The germline CDR1 and CDR2 sequences are KGHSH and LQKENI. V gave up 5 bases and J gave up 7 bases; unmatched junction bases: 7. CDR3 protein: CASSTGTADEAFF. The CDR3 bases that were read are TGTGCCAGCTCAACCGGGACAGCCGATGAA. The full variable domain, rest sourced from reference TRBV18 and TRBJ1-1, is NAGVMQNPRHLVRRRGQEARLRCSPMKGHSHVYWYRQLPEEGLKFMVYLQKENIIDESGMPKERFSAEFPKEGPSILRIQQVVRGDSAAYFCASSTGTADEAFFGQGTRLTVV.

This clone was seen repeatedly, ten times or more. The read ends 3 residues before the CDR3 terminus; that terminus is restored from the germline J gene. The J gene is TRBJ2-5, the V gene TRBV27, with TRBD1 matching 9 bases. The CDR3 extends over 15 amino acids. The V and J ends lost 6 bases and 2 bases, in that order; junction bases with no gene match: 7. The V gene's germline CDR1 is MNHEY and CDR2 SMNVEV (reference sequence). The DNA read from the CDR3 is TGTGCCAGCAGCCTTGGGACAGGGTTTCAAGAGACC. Protein: CASSLGTGFQET. In full, the CDR3 reads CASSLGTGFQETQYF.

Ten or more counts support this clone. The read halts 3 residues ahead of the CDR3 end, with the missing end drawn from the germline J gene. The V call is TRBV20-1, the J call TRBJ1-4; 7 bases align to TRBD1. The germline V gene encodes CDR1 DFQATT and CDR2 SNEGSKA (reference sequence). V dropped 2 bases and J dropped 6; count of bases not matched to a gene: 9. This CDR3 has 15 residues. The CDR3 bases that were read are TGCAGTGCTAGAAGGGCGGGACAGAGAGATGAAAAA. Translating gives CSARRAGQRDEK. The full CDR3 is CSARRAGQRDEKLFF.

This clone showed up just a few times. From the germline J gene comes the end of the CDR3, since the read stops 3 residues before it. V gene TRBV11-2 combines with J gene TRBJ1-4; TRBD1 agrees at 11 bases. This CDR3 spans 14 amino acids. Germline V gene lookup returns CDR1 SGHAT and CDR2 FQNNGV. V dropped 4 bases and J dropped 7; count of bases not matched to a gene: 2. The CDR3 bases that were read are TGTGCCAGCAGCTCGGACAGGGGGCGTGAAAAA. Amino acid sequence: CASSSDRGREK. The whole CDR3 protein is CASSSDRGREKLFF.

This clone has at least ten counts. The read halts 3 residues ahead of the CDR3 end, with the missing end drawn from the germline J gene. The genes are TRBV3-1 (or the pseudogene TRBV3-2) and TRBJ1-4, with 8 bases fitting TRBD1. The CDR3 has 16 residues. Trimming removed 0 bases from V and 8 bases from J; junction bases left unmatched: 8. Germline assignment: CDR1 LGHDT and CDR2 YNNKEL (reference sequence). CDR3 residues: CASSQDFGQGSEKLFF. The covered CDR3 bases are TGTGCCAGCAGCCAAGATTTCGGACAGGGAAGCGAAAAA.

Comment on this clone: The DNA ends 3 residues before the CDR3 does, and the rest of the CDR3 is filled in from the germline J gene. The V call is TRBV7-3, the J call TRBJ1-1; D possibly corresponds to TRBD1 (5 bases). The CDR3 is made up of 15 amino acids. V dropped 2 bases and J dropped 4 bases, with 14 bases sitting between them. Germline loops: CDR1 SGHTA, CDR2 FQGTGA. The covered CDR3 bases are TGTGCCAGCAGCTTAGGGGCGGGGATGGGCACTGAA. Translation gives CASSLGAGMGTE. The full CDR3 protein is CASSLGAGMGTEAFF. Supplemented by reference TRBV7-3 and TRBJ1-1, the full variable domain reads GAGVSQTPSNKVTEKGKYVELRCDPISGHTALYWYRQSLGQGPEFLIYFQGTGAADDSGLPNDRFFAVRPEGSVSTLKIQRTERGDSAVYLCASSLGAGMGTEAFFGQGTRLTVV.

With respect to this clone: The CDR3 extends 3 residues past the end of the read, so its final part is completed from the germline J gene. The rearrangement joins TRBV6-2 or TRBV6-3 to TRBJ2-7, with TRBD2 matching over 9 bases. J lost 6 bases, V lost 7 bases, and 13 bases had no gene match. The germline V gene encodes CDR1 MNHEY and CDR2 SVGEGT. There are 15 residues in the CDR3. CDR3 amino acids: CASTYGGLAGSEQYF. CDR3 bases read: TGTGCCAGCACCTACGGGGGGCTAGCGGGATCCGAG.

There are many counts of this clone. From the germline J gene comes the end of the CDR3, since the read stops 3 residues before it. This chain connects TRBV18 to TRBJ1-2, with 7 positions matching TRBD1. V lost 2 bases to trimming and J lost 4 bases; unmatched junction nucleotides: 4. The CDR3 is made up of 14 amino acids. In germline, CDR1 is KGHSH, CDR2 LQKENI. CDR3 bases read: TGTGCCAGCTCACCATCCGACAGGGCCTATGGC. This translates into CASSPSDRAYG. The entire CDR3 protein reads CASSPSDRAYGYTF. The complete variable domain, with remaining parts taken from reference TRBV18 and TRBJ1-2, reads NAGVMQNPRHLVRRRGQEARLRCSPMKGHSHVYWYRQLPEEGLKFMVYLQKENIIDESGMPKERFSAEFPKEGPSILRIQQVVRGDSAAYFCASSPSDRAYGYTFGSGTRLTVV.

Note on this clone: The read ends 3 residues before the CDR3 terminus; that terminus is restored from the germline J gene. The chain employs TRBV29-1 and TRBJ1-5; a possible D gene is TRBD1 (6 bases). Trimming cost V 2 bases and J 7 bases, with 21 bases left between them. Germline lookup yields CDR1 SQVTM and CDR2 ANQGSEA. This CDR3 is 16 amino acids long. The sequenced CDR3 bases are TGCAGCGTTGAAAAATTTTGGGAGGGGGGGAAACAGCCC. As protein: CSVEKFWEGGKQP. The whole CDR3 protein is CSVEKFWEGGKQPQHF. Filled out from reference TRBV29-1 and TRBJ1-5, the complete variable domain reads SAVISQKPSRDICQRGTSLTIQCQVDSQVTMMFWYRQQPGQSLTLIATANQGSEATYESGFVIDKFPISRPNLTFSTLTVSNMSPEDSSIYLCSVEKFWEGGKQPQHFGDGTRLSIL.

This clone was seen more than once but under ten times. CDR3 region: CASSLALAEQYF. The CDR3 bases that were read are TGTGCCAGCAGCTTAGCCCTAGCCGAG. The chain couples TRBV7-9 to TRBJ2-7, with TRBD2 as a possible D gene (5 bases). The missing CDR3 end, 3 residues past where the read stops, is filled in from the germline J gene. Trimming took 0 bases from V and 6 from J, leaving 6 bases between them. Germline CDR1 reads SEHNR; CDR2 reads FQNEAQ (reference sequence). This CDR3 comprises 12 residues.

This clone appeared many times. The observed sequence ends 3 residues before the CDR3 terminus, with the missing tail filled in from the germline J gene. Additional DNA sequences in this sample encode the identical CDR3. V is TRBV9 and J is TRBJ2-5; 9 bases map to TRBD1. Germline values: CDR1 SGDLS, CDR2 YYNGEE. V lost 5 bases, J lost 2 bases, and 4 bases stayed unmatched. CDR3 size: 14 residues. CDR3 region: CASRAGTGQETQYF. CDR3 bases read: TGTGCCAGCAGAGCCGGGACAGGGCAAGAGACC.

In its sample, this clone was seen many times. The DNA ends 3 residues before the CDR3 does, and the rest of the CDR3 is filled in from the germline J gene. J is TRBJ1-4 and V is TRBV6-2 or TRBV6-3, with D maybe TRBD1 (6 bases). Per the germline V gene, CDR1 is MNHEY and CDR2 is SVGEGT. This CDR3 has 15 residues. Between the trimmed V and J ends, which lost 3 bases and 0 bases, there was a span of 8 bases. CDR3 in amino acids: CASSYRTATNEKLFF. The CDR3 bases that were read are TGTGCCAGCAGTTATAGGACAGCAACTAATGAAAAA.

This clone appeared many times. The CDR3 bases that were read are TGTGCCAGCAGTTTATTAGGGGGCAGGGGCGCTGAA. This translates into CASSLLGGRGAE. The whole CDR3 sequence reads CASSLLGGRGAEAFF. This sequence joins TRBV27 and TRBJ1-1; 7 bases line up with TRBD1. The read terminates 3 residues before the CDR3 end, so the remaining end is supplied by the germline J gene. CDR3 length: 15 residues. Germline V lookup: CDR1 MNHEY, CDR2 SMNVEV (reference sequence). V lost 1 base and J lost 6; bases outside the gene matches: 8.

This clone was observed a handful of times. The read is 3 residues too short to cover the CDR3 end, so that end is filled in from the germline J gene. The J gene is TRBJ2-3, the V gene TRBV19, with D perhaps TRBD2 (6 bases). Between the trimmed V and J ends, which lost 3 bases and 5 bases, there was a span of 15 bases. Germline CDR1 is LNHDA and CDR2 is SQIVND (reference sequence). The CDR3 length is 15 residues. The part of the CDR3 DNA that was read is TGTGCCAGTAGTATGCTGGACTACGCTAAAGATACG. Protein: CASSMLDYAKDT. The entire CDR3 reads CASSMLDYAKDTQYF.

This clone was observed many times. The sequenced fragment ends 3 residues before the CDR3 boundary, so the rest is inferred from the germline J gene. V gene TRBV18 combines with J gene TRBJ2-2; 11 positions agree with TRBD2. Germline V gene data show CDR1 as KGHSH and CDR2 as LQKENI. This CDR3 comprises 15 residues. Unmatched junction bases numbered 4, after V lost 5 bases and J lost 5 bases. The chain's CDR3 is CASSILAGATGELFF. The sequenced CDR3 bases are TGTGCCAGCTCAATACTAGCGGGAGCGACCGGGGAG.

In this sample, this clone turned up many times. The CDR3 end lies 3 residues beyond the end of the read and is filled in from the germline J gene. The chain has TRBV9 and TRBJ2-7; 9 bases fit TRBD1. This CDR3 is built from 14 residues. Losses at the gene ends were 1 base for V and 4 bases for J; bases not matched to a gene: 3. Per germline, CDR1 SGDLS and CDR2 YYNGEE. The CDR3 spells CASSVKDRGYEQYF. The CDR3 DNA, read in part, is TGTGCCAGCAGCGTAAAGGACAGGGGATACGAG.

This clone was observed a few times. Read coverage stops 3 residues before the CDR3 terminus; the germline J gene supplies the remainder. The chain employs TRBV19 and TRBJ2-2; TRBD1 might be the D (5 bases). The V gene's germline CDR1 is LNHDA and CDR2 SQIVND (reference sequence). This CDR3 spans 14 amino acids. V lost 11 bases and J lost 0, with 13 bases in between. Partial CDR3 DNA: TGTGCCGGCAGACCCAGGGCGAACACCGGGGAG. Its protein product is CAGRPRANTGE. The whole CDR3 sequence is CAGRPRANTGELFF.

Worth noting for this clone: The read comes to an end 3 residues before the CDR3 does, leaving the germline J gene to fill in the end. V and J are TRBV11-1 and TRBJ2-5, with 8 bases matching TRBD2. The CDR3 length is 14 residues. V lost 5 bases to trimming and J lost 5 bases; unmatched junction nucleotides: 7. Germline values: CDR1 SGHAT, CDR2 FQDESV (reference sequence). The sequenced CDR3 bases are TGTGCCAGCAGCACCGGACTAGCAGGGGAGACC. Its translation is CASSTGLAGET. The CDR3, in full, reads CASSTGLAGETQYF.

In this sample, this clone turned up many times. The read stops 3 residues short of the end of the CDR3; the missing end is completed from the germline J gene. The chain couples TRBV18 to TRBJ2-3, with 13 bases identical to TRBD2. With V trimmed by 3 bases and J by 5 bases, 8 bases remained unmatched. Germline CDR1 is KGHSH and CDR2 is LQKENI. The CDR3 spans 17 residues. CDR3 bases read: TGTGCCAGCTCACCGAAACTAGCGGGAGGGCCTAGAGATACG. Protein product: CASSPKLAGGPRDT. The complete CDR3 sequence is CASSPKLAGGPRDTQYF.

The table lists this clone with a few counts. Coverage ceases 3 residues before the CDR3 finishes, and the germline J gene fills in the end. This chain joins TRBV2 and TRBJ2-7, with 7 bases matching TRBD1. Per germline, CDR1 SNHLY and CDR2 FYNNEI. This CDR3 is built from 14 residues. Losses at the gene ends were 1 base for V and 3 bases for J; bases not matched to a gene: 3. The CDR3 reads CASSEETGVYEQYF. The CDR3 DNA, read in part, is TGTGCCAGCAGTGAAGAAACAGGGGTCTACGAG. Using reference TRBV2 and TRBJ2-7 for the parts outside the CDR3, the full variable domain is EPEVTQTPSHQVTQMGQEVILRCVPISNHLYFYWYRQILGQKVEFLVSFYNNEISEKSEIFDDQFSVERPDGSNFTLKIRSTKLEDSAMYFCASSEETGVYEQYFGPGTRLTVT.